Listed below are T cell receptor beta chains from one sample, sequenced in a study of T cell responses to AZD1222 COVID-19 vaccine. Clones were sequenced by immunoSEQ multiplex PCR, and TCRdb holds only the in-frame ones, with some missing. This table has some 160,000 clones, around 92% appearing once. The sample was peripheral blood, taken on day 0 of AZD1222 vaccination. The receptors were sampled from an adult in good health. Each CDR3 is given with its conserved first and last residue. The D gene is left open where the match is weak. Only part of the rows carry a size: once, few, many, or a class if the clone is expanded.

d_gene	abundance	j_gene	v_gene	CDR3aa	CDR3nt
TRBD2	-	TRBJ2-4	TRBV5-4	CASSLTSGGVNIQYF	TGTGCCAGCAGCTTGACTAGCGGGGGGGTTAACATTCAGTACTTC
-	-	TRBJ1-1	TRBV5-5	CASSLGVSGTEAFF	TGTGCCAGCAGCTTGGGGGTGTCGGGGACTGAAGCTTTCTTT
TRBD2	-	TRBJ2-5	TRBV6-2/TRBV6-3	CASSTPGLAGAGQYF	TGTGCCAGCAGCACCCCGGGACTAGCGGGGGCAGGCCAGTACTTC
TRBD1	-	TRBJ1-5	TRBV12-3/TRBV12-4	CASSSTGGLQHF	TGTGCCAGCAGCTCGACAGGGGGCCTCCAGCATTTT
-	-	TRBJ1-1	TRBV2	CASLRGTNTEAFF	TGTGCCAGCCTTCGGGGTACGAACACTGAAGCTTTCTTT
TRBD2	-	TRBJ2-5	TRBV7-9	CAYGLAGETQYF	TGTGCCTATGGACTAGCGGGAGAGACCCAGTACTTC
-	-	TRBJ2-5	TRBV5-4	CASSLWAFETQYF	TGTGCCAGCAGCTTGTGGGCGTTCGAGACCCAGTACTTC
-	-	TRBJ1-2	TRBV11-2	CASSLDRARGYTF	TGTGCCAGCAGCTTAGATAGAGCGAGGGGCTACACCTTC
TRBD1	-	TRBJ1-1	TRBV5-1	CASSLGTGGTEAFF	TGCGCCAGCAGCTTGGGGACAGGGGGCACTGAAGCTTTCTTT
-	-	TRBJ2-1	TRBV30	CAWAFGGPKDEQFF	TGTGCCTGGGCCTTTGGGGGCCCGAAGGATGAGCAGTTCTTC
-	-	TRBJ1-2	TRBV4-2	CASSQDFRGENYGYTF	TGTGCCAGCAGCCAAGATTTTAGGGGCGAGAACTATGGCTACACCTTC
-	-	TRBJ1-1	TRBV7-9	CASSFGLNTEAFF	TGTGCCAGCAGCTTCGGGCTGAACACTGAAGCTTTCTTT
-	-	TRBJ2-1	TRBV20-1	CSPPQYNEQFF	TGCAGTCCGCCCCAATACAATGAGCAGTTCTTC
-	-	TRBJ2-1	TRBV2	CASRGSYNEQFF	TGTGCCAGCCGAGGTTCCTACAATGAGCAGTTCTTC
TRBD1	once	TRBJ1-2	TRBV19	CASSTDRELPGYTF	TGTGCCAGTAGTACGGACAGGGAATTACCCGGCTACACCTTC
-	-	TRBJ2-7	TRBV30	CAWAPGHATGSYEQYF	TGTGCCTGGGCCCCGGGACACGCAACGGGTTCCTACGAGCAGTACTTC
-	few	TRBJ2-7	TRBV7-9	CASSPRGTPEQYF	TGTGCCAGCAGCCCGAGGGGCACCCCGGAGCAGTACTTC
-	-	TRBJ1-1	TRBV6-2/TRBV6-3	CASNPGESREAFF	TGTGCCAGCAACCCGGGGGAGAGTCGTGAAGCTTTCTTT
TRBD2	-	TRBJ2-3	TRBV6-2/TRBV6-3	CASSYSFLTSGPDTQYF	TGTGCCAGCAGTTACTCCTTTTTGACTAGCGGTCCAGATACGCAGTATTTT
-	-	TRBJ1-1	TRBV5-3	CARKSDSENTEAFF	TGTGCCAGAAAGTCCGACAGCGAAAACACTGAAGCTTTCTTT
-	few	TRBJ1-4	TRBV14	CASSQGGNGPTTNEKLFF	TGTGCCAGCAGCCAAGGGGGGAACGGGCCCACAACTAATGAAAAACTGTTTTTT
-	-	TRBJ1-1	TRBV28	CASSPHYRDTEAFF	TGTGCCAGCAGTCCCCATTACAGGGATACTGAAGCTTTCTTT
TRBD1	-	TRBJ1-2	TRBV12-3/TRBV12-4	CASSIGTVYGYTF	TGTGCCAGCAGTATCGGGACAGTTTATGGCTACACCTTC
-	-	TRBJ1-5	TRBV10-3	CAISGTAYQPQHF	TGTGCCATCAGTGGAACCGCCTATCAGCCCCAGCATTTT
-	-	TRBJ2-2	TRBV4-3	CASSQLTGELFF	TGCGCCAGCAGCCAACTAACCGGGGAGCTGTTTTTT
-	-	TRBJ2-1	TRBV9	CASSVDSWDNEQFF	TGTGCCAGCAGCGTTGACTCATGGGATAATGAGCAGTTCTTC
-	-	TRBJ2-2	TRBV7-9	CASSSPLTGTGELFF	TGTGCCAGCAGCTCCCCCCTTACAGGGACCGGGGAGCTGTTTTTT
-	-	TRBJ1-6	TRBV6-2/TRBV6-3	CASSSGGSNSPLHF	TGTGCCAGCAGCTCCGGGGGGTCGAATTCACCCCTCCACTTT
-	-	TRBJ2-1	TRBV30	CASKVGGAYNEQFF	TGTGCCTCTAAAGTTGGCGGGGCTTACAATGAGCAGTTCTTC
-	-	TRBJ2-2	TRBV28	CASSSGGQLFTGELFF	TGTGCCAGCAGTTCGGGGGGACAGTTGTTCACCGGGGAGCTGTTTTTT
-	-	TRBJ1-5	TRBV10-3	CAISDPNSNQPQHF	TGTGCCATCAGTGACCCTAATAGCAATCAGCCCCAGCATTTT
-	-	TRBJ2-7	TRBV10-1	CASSAGGRTYLPPTDEQYF	TGCGCCAGCAGTGCCGGAGGGAGAACATACTTACCCCCCACGGACGAGCAGTACTTC
-	-	TRBJ2-5	TRBV28	CACGSSGVETQYF	TGTGCCTGCGGCTCATCTGGGGTGGAGACCCAGTACTTC
-	-	TRBJ1-4	TRBV28	CASSLGAWNEKLFF	TGTGCCAGCAGTTTAGGGGCTTGGAATGAAAAACTGTTTTTT